A selection of T cell receptor beta chains follows, all from one sample in a study of T cells in Graves' hyperthyroidism and ophthalmopathy. One entry per CDR3 protein results from TCRdb running MiXCR on the multiplex PCR reads. This table has about half a million distinct CDR3 sequences, 20% appearing once. Sequenced input: blood. These receptors all stem from a middle-aged man with Graves' ophthalmopathy. Each CDR3 is given with its conserved first and last residue. Each record gives: D gene, clone size, J gene, V gene, CDR3 DNA, CDR3 protein. The D gene is left open where the match is weak. Only part of the rows carry a size: once, few, many, or a class if the clone is expanded.

- | few | TRBJ1-1 | TRBV20-1 | TGCAGCGCCGGGGTAGACACTGAAGCTTTCTTT | CSAGVDTEAFF
- | many | TRBJ1-2 | TRBV20-1 | TGCAGTGCTAGAGACCAGGACAGCCTCCCCTATGGCTACACCTTC | CSARDQDSLPYGYTF
- | many | TRBJ1-1 | TRBV2 | TGTGCCAGCAGTGATAAGTGGAAGGCTGAAGCTTTCTTT | CASSDKWKAEAFF
- | many | TRBJ2-7 | TRBV28 | TGTGCCAGCAGTTCCGGGGGACGGTCCTACGAGCAGTACTTC | CASSSGGRSYEQYF
TRBD2 | - | TRBJ2-7 | TRBV6-1 | TGTACCAGCAGTGAATGGGGGACTACCTCCTACGAGCAGTACTTC | CTSSEWGTTSYEQYF
TRBD1 | - | TRBJ2-2 | TRBV27 | TGTGCCAGCAGTTTCGGAACAGGGGGCGGGACCGGGGAGCTGTTTTTT | CASSFGTGGGTGELFF
- | - | TRBJ2-2 | TRBV24-1 | TGTGCCACCAGTGATTTGCGGCTACCTCGGGGGACCGGGGAGCTGTTTTTT | CATSDLRLPRGTGELFF
- | - | TRBJ2-3 | TRBV24-1 | TGTGCCACCAGTGTCACAGGTACGCAGTATTTT | CATSVTGTQYF
- | many | TRBJ2-1 | TRBV28 | TGTGCCAGCAGTTTATTTCTGGTCGGGGAGCAGTTCTTC | CASSLFLVGEQFF
- | few | TRBJ2-3 | TRBV20-1 | TGCAGTGCTAGAGATGGCAGGACTATGACGGATACGCAGTATTTT | CSARDGRTMTDTQYF
- | few | TRBJ1-1 | TRBV5-1 | TGCGCCAGCAGCTATGGGGGTGCTGAAGCTTTCTTT | CASSYGGAEAFF
- | many | TRBJ1-5 | TRBV12-3/TRBV12-4 | TGTGCCAGCAGTGGGGATAGGAATCAGCCCCAGCATTTT | CASSGDRNQPQHF
- | many | TRBJ2-7 | TRBV6-1 | TGTGCCAGCACCCGAATGGGGCAGCCCTACGAGCAGTACTTC | CASTRMGQPYEQYF
- | - | TRBJ1-5 | TRBV5-1 | TGCGCCAGCAGCCCGACAGGCGGTGGCAATCAGCCCCAGCATTTT | CASSPTGGGNQPQHF
TRBD2 | few | TRBJ2-3 | TRBV9 | TGTGCCAGCAACGGCGGGAGCGGAGAAGATACGCAGTATTTT | CASNGGSGEDTQYF
- | many | TRBJ2-7 | TRBV28 | TGTGCCAGCAATGAGGGTGGGAGTAGGGACGAGCAGTACTTC | CASNEGGSRDEQYF
- | few | TRBJ2-7 | TRBV13 | TGTGCCAGCAGCTTAGAGGGGCGGGTAGCCTACGAGCAGTACTTC | CASSLEGRVAYEQYF
- | few | TRBJ2-3 | TRBV6-1 | TGTGCCAGCAGTTATCCGGGGGCAGATACGCAGTATTTT | CASSYPGADTQYF